This TCR beta chain was captured by sequencing in a study of cytomegalovirus exposure and HLA in healthy donors. General study points: Later work found that TCR association rates differed between HLA loci; DRB1 had the most and HLA-C the fewest. Through in vitro validation, three CMV-associated chains were shown to be specific for CMV antigens. The authors enumerated over 150 TCR beta chains as linked to cytomegalovirus.

PCR amplification relied on 60 Vbeta primers (plus 13 Jbeta primers). Method: immunoSEQ multiplex PCR; TCRdb's copy keeps in-frame clones and lacks some. In all, the sample yields around 100,000 clones. With respect to this clone: Its antigen remains unknown.

CDR3 length: 14 residues. CDR1 is SGDLS, CDR2 YYNGEE, per germline. V lost 0 bases, J lost 10 bases, and 5 bases stayed unmatched. What was sequenced was PBMCs. This TCR was sampled from a man younger than 45 in good health and CMV-seronegative. The chain carries TRBV9 and TRBJ2-1; the match to TRBD2 covers 9 bases. The CDR3 coding sequence is TGTGCCAGCAGCGTAGGAGCGGGGGGTAGGGAGCAGTTCTTC. Its protein is CASSVGAGGREQFF.